The rows below give T cell receptor beta chains drawn from one sample of a study of T cells expressing NK-cell markers. TCRdb re-called the 5' RACE reads and gives one entry per CDR3 protein, without DNA. The sample has 200,000 to 300,000 distinct CDR3 sequences. Sample: blood T cells: a sorted CD56 or NKG2C T cell subset, CD4+ or CD8+ T cells, or bulk PBMC T cells (not recorded which). These TCRs come from a man between 18 and 29 years old in good health. Both conserved end residues are part of each CDR3.

j_call	v_call	cdr3_aa
TRBJ2-2	TRBV29-1	CSVFQKNTGELFF
TRBJ2-2	TRBV11-2	CASSPQNANTGELFF
TRBJ1-5	TRBV12-3/TRBV12-4	CASTALADQPQHF
TRBJ2-7	TRBV20-1	CSGYTGQGFHEQYF
TRBJ1-1	TRBV10-1	CASSESTGNTEAFF
TRBJ1-1	TRBV5-6	CASSLVGTENTEAFF
TRBJ2-7	TRBV6-2/TRBV6-3	CASSRGQEQYF
TRBJ2-1	TRBV7-7	CASSLRTGAIYEQFF
TRBJ1-5	TRBV12-3/TRBV12-4	CASSPPEPNQPQHF
TRBJ2-4	TRBV5-1	CASSLDGYPLNIQYF
TRBJ1-1	TRBV6-1	CASSEKAGKTEAFF
TRBJ2-1	TRBV29-1	CSVGVTGAIPLWNEQFF
TRBJ2-1	TRBV7-9	CASSPRAGLSSYNEQFF
TRBJ2-4	TRBV6-5	CASSYEGAKNIQYF
TRBJ2-1	TRBV20-1	CSAGLRRSYNEQFF
TRBJ1-2	TRBV20-1	CSARGKQGYGYTF
TRBJ1-2	TRBV29-1	CSVVPRGANYGYTF
TRBJ2-1	TRBV12-3/TRBV12-4	CASSSILAGGPSHEFF
TRBJ2-3	TRBV2	CASSAINIVTDTQYF
TRBJ2-2	TRBV5-1	CASSLNEVGELFF
TRBJ1-2	TRBV11-3	CASSFPGGLGYTF
TRBJ2-3	TRBV4-1	CASSRSALSSGRTDTQYF
TRBJ2-2	TRBV29-1	CSVIYERNTGELFF
TRBJ1-1	TRBV6-1	CASRGGQNTEAFF
TRBJ2-7	TRBV7-9	CASSTPTGQRYF
TRBJ2-3	TRBV7-2	CASSLVRRPDTQYF
TRBJ2-5	TRBV4-1	CASSHFRDREETQYF
TRBJ2-7	TRBV18	CASSPKQGIEQYF
TRBJ2-5	TRBV12-3/TRBV12-4	CASSRDRGLETQYF
TRBJ2-1	TRBV21-1	CASSKMGSAGAHYNEQFF
TRBJ2-1	TRBV2	CASSVTPGQGFNEQFF
TRBJ1-5	TRBV4-2	CASSHSQGRSNQPQHF
TRBJ2-4	TRBV7-2	CASSPQTEWKNIQYF
TRBJ2-7	TRBV12-3/TRBV12-4	CASSATIEQYF
TRBJ2-1	TRBV12-3/TRBV12-4	CASSLELSSESYNEQFF
TRBJ2-1	TRBV28	CASRTPEVEQFF
TRBJ1-6	TRBV30	CAWSRGADSPLHF
TRBJ2-3	TRBV15	CATSRDYTGLTDTQYF
TRBJ2-1	TRBV4-3	CASSPSGRSRDEQFF
TRBJ2-5	TRBV7-8	CASSLQWYQETQYF
TRBJ2-1	TRBV20-1	CSARDSGTYNEQFF
TRBJ1-6	TRBV10-3	CAITDSNSPLHF
TRBJ2-1	TRBV14	CASSGDYYYNEQFF
TRBJ2-5	TRBV12-3/TRBV12-4	CASSLLAGWSAQYF
TRBJ2-5	TRBV7-8	CASSGRLVETQYF
TRBJ1-2	TRBV6-5	CASSYSQFYGYTF
TRBJ1-4	TRBV18	CASSLIPGSNEKLFF
TRBJ1-1	TRBV4-2	CASSLKPETGVGRTEAFF
TRBJ1-2	TRBV20-1	CSARASSGYTF
TRBJ2-1	TRBV9	CASSPRDRGGNEQFF
TRBJ2-3	TRBV6-5	CASSYLDPTRTDTQYF
TRBJ1-5	TRBV20-1	CSARPPGQGSNQPQHF
TRBJ1-2	TRBV20-1	CSARVGPPGYTF
TRBJ2-1	TRBV6-2/TRBV6-3	CASNWGGSSYNEQFF
TRBJ2-3	TRBV18	CASSTPDTDTQYF
TRBJ1-1	TRBV4-2	CASSQEPKGIPSEAFF
TRBJ1-2	TRBV5-4	CASSFGTRSNYGYTF
TRBJ2-5	TRBV20-1	CSARLDFMETQYF
TRBJ2-7	TRBV25-1	CASSDSGPFYEQYF
TRBJ1-1	TRBV29-1	CSVEDHQPNTEAFF